This T cell receptor beta chain stems from a study of regulatory T cells in long-lasting Graves disease. Both iRepertoire HTBI primers and Arm-PCR of CDR3 regions were used to build the TCR beta libraries. TCRdb used MiXCR to reprocess the multiplex PCR reads, holding one entry per CDR3 protein. The data hold about 350,000 distinct CDR3 sequences, with around 15% observed a single time. Time point denoted: newly diagnosed GD, antithyroid drugs for less than 3 months. There was RNA extracted from PBMCs, and the TCR library was made from it. These records were also assigned to another study, of T cells in Graves' hyperthyroidism and ophthalmopathy.

Sequenced here: peripheral blood mononuclear cells (PBMCs), sampled at new diagnosis, from a patient treated with antithyroid drugs. The clonotype originates from a man aged 40-55 years with Graves disease.

The CDR3 spells CASSVGQGATDTQYF. CDR3 nucleotide sequence: TGTGCCAGCAGCGTGGGACAGGGGGCGACAGATACGCAGTATTTT. The chain combines TRBV27 with TRBJ2-3, with 12 bases matching TRBD1. CDR3 length: 15 amino acids. Trimming cost V 6 bases and J 3 bases; bases outside gene matches: 4. Per the germline V gene, CDR1 is MNHEY and CDR2 is SMNVEV (reference sequence).